This TCR beta chain comes out of a study of shared clonotypes between healthy human individuals. Study background: Each donor's CD8 memory used one plate, CD8 naive two, each CD4 subset three.

Study-level results: In general, naive subsets displayed greater estimated richness than memory subsets did.

With 6 bases removed from V and 0 bases from J, the gap between germline ends came to 15 bases. Germline CDR1 is MNHEY and CDR2 is SMNVEV (reference sequence). The CDR3 runs 15 residues. On this clone itself: Its antigen is not identified.

CD45RO-negative cells were positively selected for CCR7, leaving out terminally differentiated effector memory CD45RA+ cells. In the authors' workflow: Without quality scores, immunoSEQ junctional reads could not be filtered like full-length reads. The data were produced by immunoSEQ multiplex PCR, yet TCRdb's version contains in-frame clones alone and is incomplete. That table is the source of V, J and clone size, and D and trimming were worked out from the DNA. Of fewer than 850,000 clones listed, about 96% are singletons. This clonotype originated in a man aged 25-45 years in good health. The sequenced sample consisted of naive CD8+ T cells sorted from blood. The gene calls are TRBV27 and TRBJ2-7; D possibly corresponds to TRBD2 (6 bases). CDR3 amino acids: CASSIAVTSSYEQYF. CDR3 nucleotide sequence: TGTGCCAGCAGCATAGCGGTAACTAGCTCCTACGAGCAGTACTTC.